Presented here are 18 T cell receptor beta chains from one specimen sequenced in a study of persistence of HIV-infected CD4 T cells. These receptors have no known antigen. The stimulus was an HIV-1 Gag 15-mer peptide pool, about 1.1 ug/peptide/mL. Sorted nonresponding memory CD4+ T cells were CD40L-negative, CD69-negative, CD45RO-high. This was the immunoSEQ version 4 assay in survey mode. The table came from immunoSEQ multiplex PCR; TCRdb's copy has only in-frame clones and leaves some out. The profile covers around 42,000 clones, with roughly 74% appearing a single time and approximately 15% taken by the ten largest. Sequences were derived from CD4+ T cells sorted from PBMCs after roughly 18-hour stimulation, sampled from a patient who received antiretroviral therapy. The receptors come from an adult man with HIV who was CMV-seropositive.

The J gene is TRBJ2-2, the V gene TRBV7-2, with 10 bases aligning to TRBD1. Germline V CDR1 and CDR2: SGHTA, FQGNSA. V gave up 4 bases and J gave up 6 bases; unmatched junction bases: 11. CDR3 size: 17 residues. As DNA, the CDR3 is TGTGCCAGCAGCTCCGACAGGGGGCGAGACTGGGCCGGGGAGCTGTTTTTT. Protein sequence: CASSSDRGRDWAGELFF. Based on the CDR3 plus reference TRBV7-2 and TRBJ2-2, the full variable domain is GAGVSQSPSNKVTEKGKDVELRCDPISGHTALYWYRQSLGQGLEFLIYFQGNSAPDKSGLPSDRFSAERTGGSVSTLTIQRTQQEDSAVYLCASSSDRGRDWAGELFFGEGSRLTVL.

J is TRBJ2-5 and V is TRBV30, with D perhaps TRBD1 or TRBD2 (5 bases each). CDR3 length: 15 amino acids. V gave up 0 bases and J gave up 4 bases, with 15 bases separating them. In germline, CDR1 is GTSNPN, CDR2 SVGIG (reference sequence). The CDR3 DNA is TGTGCCTGGAGTGTACCGCAGGGTCTAGCAGAGACCCAGTACTTC. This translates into CAWSVPQGLAETQYF.

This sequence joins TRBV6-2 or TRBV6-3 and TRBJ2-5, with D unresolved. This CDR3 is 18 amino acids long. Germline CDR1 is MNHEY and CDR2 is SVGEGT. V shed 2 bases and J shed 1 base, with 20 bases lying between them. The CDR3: CASSYGVRTNIPQETQYF. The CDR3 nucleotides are TGTGCCAGCAGTTACGGAGTCAGAACAAATATCCCCCAAGAGACCCAGTACTTC.

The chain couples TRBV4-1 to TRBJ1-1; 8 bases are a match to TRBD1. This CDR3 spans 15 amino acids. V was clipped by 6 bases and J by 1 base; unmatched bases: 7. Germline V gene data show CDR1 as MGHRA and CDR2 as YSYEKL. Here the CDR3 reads CASRYVGQGNTEAFF. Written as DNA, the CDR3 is TGCGCCAGCAGGTATGTTGGACAGGGGAACACTGAAGCTTTCTTT.

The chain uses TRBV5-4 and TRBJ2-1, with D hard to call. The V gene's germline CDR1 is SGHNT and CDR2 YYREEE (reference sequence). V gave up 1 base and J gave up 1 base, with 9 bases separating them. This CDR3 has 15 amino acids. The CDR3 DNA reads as TGTGCCAGCAGCTTGAAAGGTCCTTCCTACAATGAGCAGTTCTTC. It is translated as CASSLKGPSYNEQFF.

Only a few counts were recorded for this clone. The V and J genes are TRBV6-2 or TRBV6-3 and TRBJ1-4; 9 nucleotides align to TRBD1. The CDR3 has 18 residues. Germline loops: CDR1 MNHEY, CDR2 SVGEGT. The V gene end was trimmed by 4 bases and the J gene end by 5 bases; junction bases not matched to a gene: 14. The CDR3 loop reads CASSFRDRATMPNEKLFF. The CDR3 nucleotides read TGTGCCAGCAGTTTCCGGGACAGGGCCACGATGCCGAATGAAAAACTGTTTTTT.

The CDR3 loop is CASSFRGDEQYF. CDR3 bases: TGTGCCAGCAGCTTTCGGGGGGACGAGCAGTACTTC. This chain connects TRBV5-6 to TRBJ2-7; 7 bases agree with TRBD2. Per the germline V gene, CDR1 is SGHDT and CDR2 is YYEEEE. The CDR3 totals 12 residues. V shed 2 bases and J 5 bases; nucleotides not matched to a gene: 1. Combining the CDR3 with reference TRBV5-6 and TRBJ2-7 gives the whole variable domain DAGVTQSPTHLIKTRGQQVTLRCSPKSGHDTVSWYQQALGQGPQFIFQYYEEEERQRGNFPDRFSGHQFPNYSSELNVNALLLGDSALYLCASSFRGDEQYFGPGTRLTVT.

The CDR3: CASSFNSNTGAHGNTIYF. The DNA of the CDR3 is TGCGCCAGCAGCTTTAACTCTAACACAGGGGCTCACGGAAACACCATATATTTT. This rearrangement joins TRBV5-1 to TRBJ1-3; 7 nucleotides line up with TRBD1. Germline values: CDR1 SGHRS, CDR2 YFSETQ. The CDR3 extends over 18 amino acids. Unmatched junction bases numbered 15, after V lost 2 bases and J lost 4 bases.

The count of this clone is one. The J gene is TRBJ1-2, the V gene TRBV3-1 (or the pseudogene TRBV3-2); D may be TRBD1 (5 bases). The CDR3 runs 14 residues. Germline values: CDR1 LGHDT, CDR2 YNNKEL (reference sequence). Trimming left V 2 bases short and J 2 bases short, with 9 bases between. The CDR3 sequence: CASSQLDNNYGYTF. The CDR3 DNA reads TGTGCCAGCAGCCAACTGGACAACAACTATGGCTACACCTTC.

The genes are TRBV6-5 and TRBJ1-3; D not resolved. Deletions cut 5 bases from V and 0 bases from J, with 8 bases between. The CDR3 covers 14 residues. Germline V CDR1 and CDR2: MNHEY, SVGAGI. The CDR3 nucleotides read TGTGCCAGCAGTCTTGCGGGCTCTGGAAACACCATATATTTT. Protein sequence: CASSLAGSGNTIYF.

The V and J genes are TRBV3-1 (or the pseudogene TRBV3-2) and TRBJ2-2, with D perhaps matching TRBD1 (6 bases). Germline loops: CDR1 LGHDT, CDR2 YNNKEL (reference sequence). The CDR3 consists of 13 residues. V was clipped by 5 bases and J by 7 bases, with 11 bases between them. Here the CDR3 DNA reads TGTGCCAGCAGCTCAACAGGGAACGGGGAGCTGTTTTTT. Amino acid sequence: CASSSTGNGELFF.

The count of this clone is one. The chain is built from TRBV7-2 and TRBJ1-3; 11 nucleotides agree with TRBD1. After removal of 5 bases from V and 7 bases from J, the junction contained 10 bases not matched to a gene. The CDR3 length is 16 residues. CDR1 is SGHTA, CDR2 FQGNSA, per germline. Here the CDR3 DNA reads TGTGCCAGCAGCCCCCTGGGGACAGGGGGTAGGAACACCATATATTTT. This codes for CASSPLGTGGRNTIYF.

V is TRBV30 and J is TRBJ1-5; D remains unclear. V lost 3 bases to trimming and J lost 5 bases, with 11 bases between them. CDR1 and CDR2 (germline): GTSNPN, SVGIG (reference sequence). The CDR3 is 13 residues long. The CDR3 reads CAWSVNLYQPQHF. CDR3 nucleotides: TGTGCCTGGAGCGTCAACCTCTATCAGCCCCAGCATTTT.

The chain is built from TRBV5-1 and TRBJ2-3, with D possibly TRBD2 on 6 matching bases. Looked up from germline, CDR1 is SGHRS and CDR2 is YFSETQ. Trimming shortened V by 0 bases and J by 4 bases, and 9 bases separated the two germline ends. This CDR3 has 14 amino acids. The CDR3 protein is CASSLEVAADTQYF. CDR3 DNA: TGCGCCAGCAGCTTGGAGGTAGCGGCAGATACGCAGTATTTT.

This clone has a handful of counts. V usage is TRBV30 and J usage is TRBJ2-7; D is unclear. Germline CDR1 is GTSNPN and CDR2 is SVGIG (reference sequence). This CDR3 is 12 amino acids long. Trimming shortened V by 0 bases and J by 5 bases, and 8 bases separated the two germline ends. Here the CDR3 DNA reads TGTGCCTGGAGTGTTCAGCGAGACGAGCAGTACTTC. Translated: CAWSVQRDEQYF.

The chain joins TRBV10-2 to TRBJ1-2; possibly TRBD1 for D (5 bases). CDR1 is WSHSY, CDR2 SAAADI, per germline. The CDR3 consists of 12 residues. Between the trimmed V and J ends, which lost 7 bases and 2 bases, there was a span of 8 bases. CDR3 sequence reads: CASNQGNYGYTF. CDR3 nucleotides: TGCGCCAGCAACCAGGGAAACTATGGCTACACCTTC.

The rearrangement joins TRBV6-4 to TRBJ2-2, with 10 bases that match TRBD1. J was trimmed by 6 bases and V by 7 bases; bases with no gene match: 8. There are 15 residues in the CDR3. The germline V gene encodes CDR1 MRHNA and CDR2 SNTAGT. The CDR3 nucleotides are TGTGCCAGCACTCCCGGGACAGGGGCGTCCGGGGAGCTGTTTTTT. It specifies CASTPGTGASGELFF.

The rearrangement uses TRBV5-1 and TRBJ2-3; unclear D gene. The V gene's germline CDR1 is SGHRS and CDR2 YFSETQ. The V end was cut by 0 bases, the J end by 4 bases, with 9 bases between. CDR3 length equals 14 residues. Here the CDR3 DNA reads TGCGCCAGCAGCTTGGGAGGAGCAGCAGATACGCAGTATTTT. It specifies CASSLGGAADTQYF.